The 22 T cell receptor beta chains in this list originate from one sample, sequenced in a study of shared clonotypes between healthy human individuals. TCRdb keeps only in-frame clones here, not all; method: immunoSEQ multiplex PCR. The table includes about 800,000 clones, approximately 96% detected once. The naive CD8 subset, CD45RO-negative cells positively selected for CCR7, excluded terminally differentiated effector memory CD45RA+ cells. Material: naive CD8+ T cells sorted from blood. The receptors originated from a man aged 30 to 45 in good health.

The CDR3 is CATSRDSAGTAYGYTF. DNA of the CDR3: TGTGCCACCAGCAGAGACTCGGCCGGGACGGCCTATGGCTACACCTTC. The J gene is TRBJ1-2, the V gene TRBV15; a possible D gene is TRBD1 (5 bases). The germline gives CDR1 LNHNV, CDR2 YYDKDF (reference sequence). Trimming cost V 0 bases and J 4 bases, with 15 bases left between them. CDR3 length: 16 amino acids.

The chain has TRBV5-5 and TRBJ2-7; D gene unclear. V was shortened by 7 bases and J by 3 bases, with 8 bases between the two germline ends. Germline CDR1 is SGHKS and CDR2 is YYEKEE (reference sequence). The CDR3 has 11 amino acids. CDR3 sequence: CASGSGYEQYF. In nucleotides, the CDR3 is TGTGCCAGCGGATCGGGCTACGAGCAGTACTTC.

A few counts support this clone. The chain is built from TRBV7-3 and TRBJ2-2; 12 positions agree with TRBD2. This CDR3 contains 17 residues. Germline loops: CDR1 SGHTA, CDR2 FQGTGA. V lost 4 bases, J lost 3 bases, and 6 bases stayed unmatched. CDR3 in DNA: TGTGCCAGCAGCTCTACCCGACTAGCGGGAGACACCGGGGAGCTGTTTTTT. This gives the protein CASSSTRLAGDTGELFF.

The V and J genes are TRBV28 and TRBJ2-1; 9 nucleotides match TRBD2. V lost 3 bases and J lost 7; bases outside the gene matches: 10. Looked up from germline, CDR1 is MDHEN and CDR2 is SYDVKM. The CDR3 is made up of 16 amino acids. The CDR3 region has the DNA TGTGCCAGCAGTTTCCCGGTAGCGGGAGCCGGGAATGAGCAGTTCTTC. It codes for CASSFPVAGAGNEQFF.

V and J are TRBV7-9 and TRBJ2-7; no reliable D call. V was shortened by 1 base and J by 4 bases, with 5 bases between the two germline ends. Germline CDR1 is SEHNR and CDR2 is FQNEAQ (reference sequence). This CDR3 has 12 residues. The CDR3 DNA reads as TGTGCCAGCAGCTTAGGGAAATACGAGCAGTACTTC. Encoded protein: CASSLGKYEQYF.

The chain joins TRBV11-2 to TRBJ2-7; 9 positions agree with TRBD2. CDR3 length equals 16 residues. V shed 3 bases, J shed 10 bases, and the junction held 16 bases outside the gene matches. The germline V gene encodes CDR1 SGHAT and CDR2 FQNNGV. For the CDR3, the DNA is TGTGCCAGCAGCTTCCCGTCGGCTAGCGGGATGGGTGAACAGTACTTC. Protein: CASSFPSASGMGEQYF.

In DNA, the CDR3 is TGCAGCGTTGAAACGGGCTCCGCCCACAATGAGCAGTTCTTC. It translates to CSVETGSAHNEQFF. The chain links TRBV29-1 to TRBJ2-1; D gene uncertain. The V end was cut by 2 bases, the J end by 5 bases, with 13 bases between. The germline V gene encodes CDR1 SQVTM and CDR2 ANQGSEA. The CDR3 length is 14 residues.

V gene TRBV7-9 combines with J gene TRBJ2-7, with D perhaps being TRBD1 or TRBD2 (6 bases each). V lost 4 bases and J 2 bases, leaving 15 bases between the germline ends. Germline loops: CDR1 SEHNR, CDR2 FQNEAQ (reference sequence). There are 15 residues in the CDR3. The DNA for the CDR3 is TGTGCCAGCAGCTCCAAGGGGGGAAAGCCCTACGAGCAGTACTTC. Residues: CASSSKGGKPYEQYF.

The rearrangement links TRBV27 to TRBJ2-3; 11 bases line up with TRBD2. Per germline, CDR1 MNHEY and CDR2 SMNVEV (reference sequence). Trimming took 6 bases from V and 0 from J; bases not matched to a gene: 8. The CDR3 is made up of 17 amino acids. The CDR3 coding sequence is TGTGCCAGCAGACCCGGGACTAGCGGACCTAGCACAGATACGCAGTATTTT. Its protein is CASRPGTSGPSTDTQYF.

The chain carries TRBV5-4 and TRBJ2-7; TRBD1 matches 9 bases. In germline, CDR1 is SGHNT, CDR2 YYREEE (reference sequence). V lost 4 bases, J lost 3 bases, and 5 bases stayed unmatched. The CDR3 consists of 14 residues. The CDR3: CASSGTGINYEQYF. The CDR3 coding sequence is TGTGCCAGCAGCGGGACAGGGATCAACTACGAGCAGTACTTC.

The rearrangement uses TRBV6-5 and TRBJ2-5, with TRBD2 matching 8 bases. Germline assignment: CDR1 MNHEY and CDR2 SVGAGI. V was pared by 0 bases and J by 5 bases, with 2 bases of the junction left unmatched. There are 14 residues in the CDR3. CDR3 nucleotide sequence: TGTGCCAGCAGTTACTCCCCTAGCGGGGAGACCCAGTACTTC. This translates into CASSYSPSGETQYF.

The sample holds one count of this clone. The chain has TRBV15 and TRBJ2-5; 7 positions match TRBD1. V shed 2 bases and J 5 bases; nucleotides not matched to a gene: 8. CDR1 and CDR2 from the germline V gene are LNHNV and YYDKDF (reference sequence). The CDR3 loop spans 15 amino acids. The CDR3 bases are TGTGCCACCAGCAGAAAGAGACAGGGCTGGGAGACCCAGTACTTC. Translation gives CATSRKRQGWETQYF.

This chain connects TRBV9 to TRBJ1-3; D unclear. This CDR3 contains 15 residues. V was trimmed by 3 bases and J by 0 bases, leaving 10 bases between them. CDR1 is SGDLS, CDR2 YYNGEE, per germline. CDR3: CASSEDGSSGNTIYF. The CDR3 DNA follows: TGTGCCAGCAGCGAGGACGGGAGCTCTGGAAACACCATATATTTT.

The chain carries TRBV6-5 and TRBJ1-2, with D perhaps matching TRBD1 (5 bases). The CDR3 extends over 13 amino acids. Germline-derived CDR1 and CDR2 are MNHEY and SVGAGI. V dropped 8 bases and J dropped 5 bases, with 15 bases sitting between them. DNA for the CDR3: TGTGCCAGCGCCCCGGGGGTATCATATGGCTACACCTTC. It is translated as CASAPGVSYGYTF.

The chain uses TRBV18 and TRBJ2-5; D perhaps matches TRBD2 (5 bases). Trimming pared 3 bases from V and 5 bases from J, leaving 7 bases between. The CDR3 consists of 12 residues. Germline lookup yields CDR1 KGHSH and CDR2 LQKENI. In DNA, the CDR3 is TGTGCCAGCTCACCTACGGGGGAGACCCAGTACTTC. Translating gives CASSPTGETQYF.

The genes are TRBV11-2 and TRBJ1-1; tentatively, D is TRBD1 (6 bases). In germline, CDR1 is SGHAT, CDR2 FQNNGV. Trimming stripped 2 bases from V and 0 bases from J, with 19 bases between. The CDR3 spans 18 residues. CDR3 sequence (DNA): TGTGCCAGCAGCTTACTCGGGACACGGACGTGGTTGAACACTGAAGCTTTCTTT. It codes for CASSLLGTRTWLNTEAFF.

This clone was counted once. The gene calls are TRBV7-9 and TRBJ2-7, with D hard to call. The CDR3 sequence is 14 residues long. Germline V gives CDR1 SEHNR, CDR2 FQNEAQ (reference sequence). The V gene lost 5 bases and the J gene lost 2 bases, with 13 bases spanning the gap. The CDR3 DNA sequence: TGTGCCAGCAGCCCCCACTTGGGAACCTACGAGCAGTACTTC. Translated: CASSPHLGTYEQYF.

The genes are TRBV18 and TRBJ2-7; D is undetermined. The CDR3 contains 13 residues. Germline V gene sequence: CDR1 KGHSH, CDR2 LQKENI. V was trimmed by 5 bases and J by 4 bases, leaving 12 bases between them. The CDR3 loop is CASSSPGQYEQYF. As DNA, the CDR3 is TGTGCCAGCTCAAGCCCGGGTCAATACGAGCAGTACTTC. The full variable domain, rest sourced from reference TRBV18 and TRBJ2-7, is NAGVMQNPRHLVRRRGQEARLRCSPMKGHSHVYWYRQLPEEGLKFMVYLQKENIIDESGMPKERFSAEFPKEGPSILRIQQVVRGDSAAYFCASSSPGQYEQYFGPGTRLTVT.

The rearrangement uses TRBV9 and TRBJ1-3, with D perhaps TRBD1 (6 bases). V lost 0 bases to trimming and J lost 0 bases, with 10 bases between them. The CDR3 runs to 16 residues. Germline-derived CDR1 and CDR2 are SGDLS and YYNGEE. The CDR3 DNA sequence: TGTGCCAGCAGCGTAGACGGGACACGCTCTGGAAACACCATATATTTT. Translating gives CASSVDGTRSGNTIYF. The whole variable domain, filled in from reference TRBV9 and TRBJ1-3, reads DSGVTQTPKHLITATGQRVTLRCSPRSGDLSVYWYQQSLDQGLQFLIQYYNGEERAKGNILERFSAQQFPDLHSELNLSSLELGDSALYFCASSVDGTRSGNTIYFGEGSWLTVV.

The rearrangement joins TRBV7-9 to TRBJ2-1; either TRBD1 or TRBD2 may supply D (5 bases each). The V end was cut by 5 bases, the J end by 8 bases, with 25 bases between. This CDR3 is built from 17 residues. Germline CDR1 is SEHNR and CDR2 is FQNEAQ (reference sequence). CDR3 sequence: CASSPSPLGAPGDEQFF. CDR3 coding DNA: TGTGCCAGCAGCCCCTCACCGCTCGGGGCACCTGGGGATGAGCAGTTCTTC.

The rearrangement joins TRBV6-4 to TRBJ2-7, with 10 bases fitting TRBD1. V dropped 5 bases and J dropped 4; count of bases not matched to a gene: 11. The CDR3 covers 16 residues. From germline, CDR1 is MRHNA and CDR2 SNTAGT. In DNA, the CDR3 is TGTGCCAGCAGTCCCCCGGTATGGACAGGGGGATACGAGCAGTACTTC. Protein: CASSPPVWTGGYEQYF.

The chain couples TRBV29-1 to TRBJ2-1; D ambiguous. With 7 bases removed from V and 0 bases from J, the gap between germline ends came to 10 bases. The CDR3 sequence is 13 residues long. Looked up from germline, CDR1 is SQVTM and CDR2 is ANQGSEA. The CDR3 is CSAHNSSYNEQFF. The DNA of the CDR3 is TGCAGCGCTCACAATTCCTCCTACAATGAGCAGTTCTTC.